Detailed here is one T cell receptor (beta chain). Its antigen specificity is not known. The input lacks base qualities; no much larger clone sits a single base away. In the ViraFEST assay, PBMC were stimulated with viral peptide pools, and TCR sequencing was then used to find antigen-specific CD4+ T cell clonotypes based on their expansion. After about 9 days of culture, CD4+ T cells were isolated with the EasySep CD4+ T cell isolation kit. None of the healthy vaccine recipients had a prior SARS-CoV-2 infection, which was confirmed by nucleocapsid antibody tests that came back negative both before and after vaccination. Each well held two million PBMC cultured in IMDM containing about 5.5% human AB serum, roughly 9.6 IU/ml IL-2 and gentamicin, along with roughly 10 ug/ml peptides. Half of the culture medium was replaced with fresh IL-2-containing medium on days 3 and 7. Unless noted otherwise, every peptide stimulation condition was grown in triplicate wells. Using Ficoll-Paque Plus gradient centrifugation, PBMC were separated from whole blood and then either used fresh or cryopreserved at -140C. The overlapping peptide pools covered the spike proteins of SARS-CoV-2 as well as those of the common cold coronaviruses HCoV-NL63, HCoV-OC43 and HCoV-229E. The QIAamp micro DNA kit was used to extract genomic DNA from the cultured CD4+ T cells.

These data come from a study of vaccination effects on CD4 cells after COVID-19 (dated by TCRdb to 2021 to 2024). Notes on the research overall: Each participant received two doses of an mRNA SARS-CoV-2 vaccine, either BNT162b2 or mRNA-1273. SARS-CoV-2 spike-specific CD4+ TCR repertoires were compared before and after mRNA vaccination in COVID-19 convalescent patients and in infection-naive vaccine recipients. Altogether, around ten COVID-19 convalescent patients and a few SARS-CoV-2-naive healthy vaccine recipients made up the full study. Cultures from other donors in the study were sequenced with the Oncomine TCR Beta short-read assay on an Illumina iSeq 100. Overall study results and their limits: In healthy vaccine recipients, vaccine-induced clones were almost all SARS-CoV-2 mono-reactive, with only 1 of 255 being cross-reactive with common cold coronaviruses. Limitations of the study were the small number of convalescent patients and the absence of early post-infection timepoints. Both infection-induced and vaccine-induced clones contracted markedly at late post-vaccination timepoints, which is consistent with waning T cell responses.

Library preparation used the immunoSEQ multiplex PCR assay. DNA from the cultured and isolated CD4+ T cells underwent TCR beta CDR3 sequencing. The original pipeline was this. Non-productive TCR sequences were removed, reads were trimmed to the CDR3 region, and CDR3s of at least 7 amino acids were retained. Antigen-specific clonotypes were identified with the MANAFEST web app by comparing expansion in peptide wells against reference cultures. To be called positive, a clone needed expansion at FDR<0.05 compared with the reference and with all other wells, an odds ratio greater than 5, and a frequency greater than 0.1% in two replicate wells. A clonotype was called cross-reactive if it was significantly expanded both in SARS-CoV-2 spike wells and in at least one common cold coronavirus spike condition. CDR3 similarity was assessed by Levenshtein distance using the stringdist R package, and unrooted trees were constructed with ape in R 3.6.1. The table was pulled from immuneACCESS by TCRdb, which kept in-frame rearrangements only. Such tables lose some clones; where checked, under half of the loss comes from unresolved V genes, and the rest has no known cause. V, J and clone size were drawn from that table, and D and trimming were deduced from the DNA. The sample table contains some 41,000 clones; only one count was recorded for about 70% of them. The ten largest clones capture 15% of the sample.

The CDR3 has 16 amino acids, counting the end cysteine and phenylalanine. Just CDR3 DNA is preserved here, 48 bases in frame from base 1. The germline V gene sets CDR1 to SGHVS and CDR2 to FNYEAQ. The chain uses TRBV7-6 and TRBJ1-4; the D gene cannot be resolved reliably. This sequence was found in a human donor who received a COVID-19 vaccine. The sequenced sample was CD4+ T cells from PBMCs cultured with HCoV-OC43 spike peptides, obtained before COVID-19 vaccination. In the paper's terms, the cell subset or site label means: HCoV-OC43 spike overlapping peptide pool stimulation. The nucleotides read TGTGCTACCTCCTTAAGGCTATCAGCAACTAATGAAAAACTGTTTTTT. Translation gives CATSLRLSATNEKLFF. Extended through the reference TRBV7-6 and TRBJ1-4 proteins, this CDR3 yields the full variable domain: GAGVSQSPRYKVTKRGQDVALRCDPISGHVSLYWYRQALGQGPEFLTYFNYEAQQDKSGLPNDRFSAERPEGSISTLTIQRTEQRDSAMYRCATSLRLSATNEKLFFGSGTQLSVL.